This record looks at one T cell receptor (beta chain) sequence and its context. Its antigen is not known. These data originate in a study of glioma-infiltrating T cells. Study-level findings and limits: Tissue-blood divergence was below expectation in non-neoplastic patients, above in gliomas. Only very few CDR3 sequences appeared in both tissue and blood.

Amplification of TCR alpha and beta CDR3 regions from RNA used iRepertoire nested multiplex PCR. Tissue mRNA or PBMC total RNA, roughly 100-400 ng, went into one-step reverse transcription and amplification. One entry per CDR3 protein, called by TCRdb with MiXCR from the multiplex PCR reads. The sample lists 100,000 to 150,000 distinct CDR3 sequences, approximately 23% occurring once. The sample comprised glioma tissue, nonneoplastic brain tissue, or PBMCs (not recorded which). The source is a human donor with low-grade glioma or glioblastoma, undergoing nonglioma brain surgery, or in good health (not recorded which).

The CDR3 DNA is TGTGCCAGCAGCTTTCACGAGACTGACGAGCAGTACTTC. This encodes CASSFHETDEQYF. This sequence joins TRBV11-2 and TRBJ2-7, with unresolved D. Per germline, CDR1 SGHAT and CDR2 FQNNGV. This CDR3 is built from 13 residues. With 3 bases removed from V and 5 bases from J, the gap between germline ends came to 11 bases.